Below, 15 T cell receptor beta chains from the same sample are listed, as sequenced in a study of T cells expressing NK-cell markers. No DNA is given; TCRdb re-called the 5' RACE reads and lists each CDR3 protein once. This repertoire includes 300,000 to 500,000 distinct CDR3 sequences. The sample comprised blood T cells: a sorted CD56 or NKG2C T cell subset, CD4+ or CD8+ T cells, or bulk PBMC T cells (not recorded which). The source is a woman aged 45-65 years in good health.

This chain connects TRBV6-5 to TRBJ2-5; TCRdb gives TRBD1 as the D gene, but with no DNA this cannot be confirmed. The CDR3 sequence is 15 residues long. Germline V gene lookup returns CDR1 MNHEY and CDR2 SVGAGI. The CDR3 loop is CASSPLIRQGETQYF.

The chain has TRBV4-1 and TRBJ2-1; TCRdb returns TRBD2, unconfirmable since there is no DNA. Germline CDR1 and CDR2: MGHRA and YSYEKL. The CDR3 totals 19 residues. The CDR3 here is CASSQEELAGGPPYNEQFF.

This chain joins TRBV24-1 and TRBJ2-1; TCRdb names TRBD1, which stays unverified in the absence of DNA. The germline V gene has CDR1 KGHDR and CDR2 SFDVKD. The CDR3 has 14 amino acids. The CDR3 here is CATSKTGTGNEQFF.

The chain has TRBV11-2 and TRBJ1-1. CDR3 length: 12 residues. Germline CDR1 reads SGHAT; CDR2 reads FQNNGV. The CDR3 loop is CASSLDNSEAFF.

The J gene is TRBJ2-1, the V gene TRBV6-6; the TCRdb D gene call, TRBD2, has no DNA to confirm it. Germline V CDR1 and CDR2: MNHNY, SVGAGI (reference sequence). The CDR3 contains 15 residues. The CDR3 spells CASSFFGRAGDEQFF.

The genes are TRBV5-1 and TRBJ2-7; there is no DNA to check the TCRdb D call of TRBD1. This CDR3 contains 14 residues. Germline lookup yields CDR1 SGHRS and CDR2 YFSETQ. The CDR3 sequence is CASSWTGGPYEQYF.

The CDR3 sequence is CASSLVYWTGSETQYF. V is TRBV5-1 and J is TRBJ2-5; with no DNA, the TCRdb D assignment of TRBD1 cannot be verified. Germline CDR1 and CDR2: SGHRS and YFSETQ. The CDR3 is 16 residues long.

The CDR3: CASSEGARGNTIYF. This chain joins TRBV12-3 or TRBV12-4 and TRBJ1-3; the D call from TCRdb, TRBD1, cannot be confirmed without DNA. The CDR3 has 14 residues.

V gene TRBV3-1 combines with J gene TRBJ2-2; as DNA is missing, the TRBD2 call by TCRdb cannot be tested. CDR1 and CDR2 from the germline V gene are LGHDT and YNNKEL (reference sequence). CDR3 length: 15 amino acids. The chain's CDR3 is CASSQVGLNTGELFF.

The gene calls are TRBV5-1 and TRBJ2-1; TCRdb's D call of TRBD2 is untestable without DNA. The CDR3 runs 15 residues. CDR1 is SGHRS and CDR2 is YFSETQ in the germline V gene. The CDR3 region is CASSLSLAGYNEQFF.

The chain is built from TRBV19 and TRBJ2-1. This CDR3 contains 15 residues. Per germline, CDR1 LNHDA and CDR2 SQIVND (reference sequence). The CDR3 loop is CASSISGSSYNEQFF.

The chain joins TRBV5-5 to TRBJ2-1; TCRdb picks TRBD1, but there is no DNA to check that call. The CDR3 consists of 18 residues. Germline assignment: CDR1 SGHKS and CDR2 YYEKEE (reference sequence). CDR3 sequence: CASSLRGGRGTFHNEQFF. The full variable domain, completed using reference TRBV5-5 and TRBJ2-1, is DAGVTQSPTHLIKTRGQQVTLRCSPISGHKSVSWYQQVLGQGPQFIFQYYEKEERGRGNFPDRFSARQFPNYSSELNVNALLLGDSALYLCASSLRGGRGTFHNEQFFGPGTRLTVL.

V usage is TRBV24-1 and J usage is TRBJ2-7; TCRdb lists TRBD1, though no DNA is available to test this call. The CDR3 sequence is 14 residues long. Germline values: CDR1 KGHDR, CDR2 SFDVKD. CDR3 loop: CATSETGGGYEQYF.

The CDR3 reads CASSEERDAMGTQYF. This sequence joins TRBV12-3 or TRBV12-4 and TRBJ2-5; the TCRdb D gene call, TRBD1, has no DNA to confirm it. CDR3 length: 15 amino acids.

This chain links TRBV9 with TRBJ2-1; TCRdb reports TRBD1, a call that lacks DNA to check it against. In germline, CDR1 is SGDLS, CDR2 YYNGEE. This CDR3 spans 17 amino acids. This CDR3 reads CASSLVVRQGAGNEQFF.